This T cell receptor (beta chain) was observed in a study of CD8+ T cells in alopecia areata. About the research overall: It was oral tofacitinib, at 5 to 10 mg twice daily, that treated patients received. Study-wide results and limits: With tofacitinib ongoing, many expanded lesional clones persisted in both scalp and blood. The study found tofacitinib significantly decreased scalp clonality and expanded CD8+ clones among the top 100.

The CDR3 is 11 residues long. Germline CDR1 is DFQATT and CDR2 is SNEGSKA (reference sequence). V lost 5 bases and J lost 4, with 8 bases in between. As for treatment: oral pan-JAK inhibitor, 5-10 mg twice daily. Samples from alopecia areata patients were lesional scalp punch biopsies and peripheral blood. It was cDNA, reverse transcribed from extracted RNA, that served as the sequencing template. Assay: immunoSEQ multiplex PCR; the TCRdb copy retains only in-frame clones and omits some. The data contain roughly 200,000 clones, 58% of them seen just once; the ten biggest clones take up roughly an eighth. About this clone: The antigen is undetermined.

The chain carries TRBV20-1 and TRBJ1-1, with D unresolved. The sample was CD8+ T cells sorted from blood, taken at week 24, from a patient treated with tofacitinib. This sequence originates from a human donor with alopecia areata. The CDR3: CSAPSATEAFF. CDR3 DNA: TGCAGTGCTCCGTCGGCCACTGAAGCTTTCTTT.